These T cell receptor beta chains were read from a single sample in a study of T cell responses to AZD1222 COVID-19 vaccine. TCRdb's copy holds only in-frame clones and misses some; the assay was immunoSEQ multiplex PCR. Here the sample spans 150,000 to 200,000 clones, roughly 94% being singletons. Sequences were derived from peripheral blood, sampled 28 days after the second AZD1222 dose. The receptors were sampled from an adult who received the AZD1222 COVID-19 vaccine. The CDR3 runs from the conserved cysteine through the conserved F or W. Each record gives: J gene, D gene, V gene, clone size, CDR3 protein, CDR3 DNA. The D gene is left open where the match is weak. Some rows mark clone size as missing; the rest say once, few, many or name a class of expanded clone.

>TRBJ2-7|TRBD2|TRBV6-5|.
CASSYSSSGSSYEQYF
TGTGCCAGCAGTTACTCGTCTAGCGGGAGTTCCTACGAGCAGTACTTC
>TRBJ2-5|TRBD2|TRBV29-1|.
CSVAGGRAYQETQYF
TGCAGCGTTGCGGGGGGGAGGGCCTACCAAGAGACCCAGTACTTC
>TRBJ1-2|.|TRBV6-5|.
CASRANYGYTF
TGTGCCAGCAGGGCTAACTATGGCTACACCTTC
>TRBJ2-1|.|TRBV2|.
CASSALPYNEQFF
TGTGCCAGCAGTGCTCTGCCTTACAATGAGCAGTTCTTC
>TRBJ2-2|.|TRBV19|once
CASSILGTGELFF
TGTGCCAGTAGTATACTCGGTACCGGGGAGCTGTTTTTT
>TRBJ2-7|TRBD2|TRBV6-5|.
CASSYSGTSGSYEQYF
TGTGCCAGCAGTTACTCGGGGACTAGCGGGAGTTACGAGCAGTACTTC
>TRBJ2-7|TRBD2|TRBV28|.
CASSLVGAGDYEQYF
TGTGCCAGCAGTCTCGTCGGGGCGGGAGATTACGAGCAGTACTTC
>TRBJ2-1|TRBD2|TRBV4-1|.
CASSQDRGRTGGYNEQFF
TGCGCCAGCAGCCAAGATAGGGGCCGGACGGGGGGTTACAATGAGCAGTTCTTC
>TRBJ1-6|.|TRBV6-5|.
CASKRQQGINSPLHF
TGTGCCAGTAAAAGACAACAGGGCATTAATTCACCCCTCCACTTT
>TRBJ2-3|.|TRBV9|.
CASSRLVSNTDTQYF
TGTGCCAGCAGTAGGTTGGTATCAAACACAGATACGCAGTATTTT
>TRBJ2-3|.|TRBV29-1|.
CSVEDLGGRTQYF
TGCAGCGTTGAAGACCTAGGGGGGAGGACGCAGTATTTT
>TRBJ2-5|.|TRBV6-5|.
CASSYSGETQYF
TGTGCCAGCAGTTACTCAGGAGAGACCCAGTACTTC
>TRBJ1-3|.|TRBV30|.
CAWSGMAGGGNTIYF
TGTGCCTGGAGTGGTATGGCGGGCGGTGGAAACACCATATATTTT
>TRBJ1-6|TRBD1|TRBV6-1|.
CASSGETGTASNSPLHF
TGTGCCAGCAGTGGGGAGACAGGGACAGCTTCGAATTCACCCCTCCACTTT
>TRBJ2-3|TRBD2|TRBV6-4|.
CASSFSGGADTQYF
TGTGCCAGCAGCTTTTCGGGAGGGGCAGATACGCAGTATTTT
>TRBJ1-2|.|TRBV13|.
CASSLDGTHRVNGYTF
TGTGCCAGCAGCTTAGATGGCACACACAGGGTTAATGGCTACACCTTC
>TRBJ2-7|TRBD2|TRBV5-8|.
CASRVLLAETYEQYF
TGTGCCAGCAGGGTATTACTAGCGGAAACCTACGAGCAGTACTTC
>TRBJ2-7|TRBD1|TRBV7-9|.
CASSGQGAAYEQYF
TGTGCCAGCAGCGGACAGGGCGCGGCCTACGAGCAGTACTTC
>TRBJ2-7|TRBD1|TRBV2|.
CASSQETGIQNEQYF
TGTGCCAGCAGCCAAGAGACAGGGATCCAAAACGAGCAGTACTTC
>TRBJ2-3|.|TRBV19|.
CASSIGAEQDTQYF
TGTGCCAGTAGTATAGGAGCAGAACAAGATACGCAGTATTTT
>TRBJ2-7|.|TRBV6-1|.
CASSDQPGRPYEQYF
TGTGCCAGCAGTGACCAGCCGGGACGCCCCTACGAGCAGTACTTC
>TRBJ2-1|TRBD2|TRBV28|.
CASSLLGREGGNEQFF
TGTGCCAGCAGTTTGCTGGGGCGGGAGGGAGGAAATGAGCAGTTCTTC
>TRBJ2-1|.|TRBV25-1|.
CASAQFQGGGHNEQFF
TGTGCCAGCGCTCAATTTCAGGGGGGAGGACACAATGAGCAGTTCTTC
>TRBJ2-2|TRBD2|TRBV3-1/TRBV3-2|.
CASSQGGLAGIGELFF
TGTGCCAGCAGCCAAGGGGGACTAGCGGGAATCGGGGAGCTGTTTTTT
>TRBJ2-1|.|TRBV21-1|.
CASSKRGGGKSSYNEQFF
TGTGCCAGCAGCAAAAGGGGCGGCGGTAAGAGCTCCTACAATGAGCAGTTCTTC
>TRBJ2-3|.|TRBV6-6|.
CASSYSDAADTQYF
TGTGCCAGCAGTTACTCGGACGCCGCAGATACGCAGTATTTT
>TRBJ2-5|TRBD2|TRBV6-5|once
CASSYLTSGKETQYF
TGTGCCAGCAGTTATTTAACTAGCGGTAAAGAGACCCAGTACTTC
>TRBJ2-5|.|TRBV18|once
CASSPLATQTGETQYF
TGTGCCAGCTCACCGCTAGCGACGCAGACAGGGGAGACCCAGTACTTC
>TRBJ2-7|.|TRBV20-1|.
CSADTLGEQYF
TGCAGTGCGGACACCCTGGGCGAGCAGTACTTC
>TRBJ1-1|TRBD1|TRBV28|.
CASTQEGAGIMNTEAFF
TGTGCCAGCACCCAAGAGGGGGCAGGGATAATGAACACTGAAGCTTTCTTT
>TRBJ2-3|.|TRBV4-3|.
CASSQDKGIPEDTQYF
TGCGCCAGCAGCCAAGATAAGGGGATTCCCGAAGATACGCAGTATTTT
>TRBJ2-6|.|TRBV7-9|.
CASSSLGARPSGANVLTF
TGTGCCAGCAGCTCCCTTGGCGCCAGACCCTCTGGGGCCAACGTCCTGACTTTC
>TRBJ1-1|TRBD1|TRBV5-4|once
CASSPPGQGYTEAFF
TGTGCCAGCAGCCCGCCGGGACAGGGCTACACTGAAGCTTTCTTT
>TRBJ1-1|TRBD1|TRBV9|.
CASSAGTGGNTEAFF
TGTGCCAGCAGCGCCGGGACAGGGGGGAACACTGAAGCTTTCTTT
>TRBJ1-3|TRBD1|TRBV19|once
CASNVPGQGVGNTIYF
TGTGCCAGTAACGTTCCGGGACAGGGAGTAGGAAACACCATATATTTT
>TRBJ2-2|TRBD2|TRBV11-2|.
CASSKGLAGPPGTGELFF
TGTGCCAGCAGCAAGGGACTAGCGGGGCCCCCTGGCACCGGGGAGCTGTTTTTT
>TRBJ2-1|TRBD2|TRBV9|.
CARQGTSGSRSYNEQFF
TGTGCCAGACAAGGGACTAGCGGGAGCCGTTCCTACAATGAGCAGTTCTTC
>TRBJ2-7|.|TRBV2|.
CASSEARNSGSYEQYF
TGTGCCAGCAGTGAAGCGCGGAATAGCGGCTCCTACGAGCAGTACTTC
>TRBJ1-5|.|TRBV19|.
CASSLQGTGNQPQHF
TGTGCCAGTAGCCTGCAGGGAACGGGCAATCAGCCCCAGCATTTT
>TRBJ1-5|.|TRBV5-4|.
CASSLDRAGQPQHF
TGTGCCAGCAGCTTGGACAGGGCAGGTCAGCCCCAGCATTTT
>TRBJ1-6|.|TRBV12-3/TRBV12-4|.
CASMAGGLTLHF
TGTGCCAGCATGGCGGGGGGACTAACCCTCCACTTT
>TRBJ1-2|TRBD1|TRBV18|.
CASSPQGADYGYTF
TGTGCCAGCTCACCCCAGGGGGCGGACTATGGCTACACCTTC
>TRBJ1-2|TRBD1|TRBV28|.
CASSLFQKLGTGGDDYGYTF
TGTGCCAGCAGTTTATTCCAAAAACTAGGGACAGGGGGCGACGACTATGGCTACACCTTC
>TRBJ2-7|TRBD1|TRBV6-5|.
CASRRLRDRSYEQYF
TGTGCCAGCAGGCGTCTCCGGGACAGGTCCTACGAGCAGTACTTC
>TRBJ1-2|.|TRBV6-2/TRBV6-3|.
CASSYATTGPYGYTF
TGTGCCAGCAGTTACGCTACGACAGGACCGTATGGCTACACCTTC
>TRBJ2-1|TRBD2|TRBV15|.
CATSSVPGGSYNEQFF
TGTGCCACCAGCAGTGTCCCGGGAGGGTCCTACAATGAGCAGTTCTTC
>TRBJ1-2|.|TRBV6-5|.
CASSYSGGEGYTF
TGTGCCAGCAGTTACTCGGGCGGGGAGGGCTACACCTTC
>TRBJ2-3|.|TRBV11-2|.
CASSLRGDNTQYF
TGTGCCAGCAGCTTAAGAGGGGATAATACGCAGTATTTT
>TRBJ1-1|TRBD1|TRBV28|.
CASSDRGPGEAFF
TGTGCCAGCAGTGACAGGGGGCCTGGTGAAGCTTTCTTT
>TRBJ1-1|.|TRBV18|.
CASSQGPDYEAFF
TGTGCCAGCTCTCAGGGGCCTGATTATGAAGCTTTCTTT
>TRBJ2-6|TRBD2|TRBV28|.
CASSLGGVSSGANVLTF
TGTGCCAGCAGTTTAGGGGGGGTATCCTCTGGGGCCAACGTCCTGACTTTC
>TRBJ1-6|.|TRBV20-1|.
CSASDSANSPLHF
TGCAGTGCTAGTGACAGTGCGAATTCACCCCTCCACTTT
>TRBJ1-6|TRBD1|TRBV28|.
CASSPTGINNSPLHF
TGTGCCAGCAGCCCGACAGGGATTAATAATTCACCCCTCCACTTT
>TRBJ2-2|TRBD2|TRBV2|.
CASSEGWGLAGRTNTGELFF
TGTGCCAGCAGTGAAGGGTGGGGACTAGCGGGAAGAACGAACACCGGGGAGCTGTTTTTT
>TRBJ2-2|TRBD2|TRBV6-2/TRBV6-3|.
CASSPSGRVGTGELFF
TGTGCCAGCAGTCCCAGCGGGAGAGTGGGCACCGGGGAGCTGTTTTTT